This T cell receptor beta chain is from a study of OX40 agonist ivuxolimab in advanced cancers. Here immunoSEQ multiplex PCR was the method, and the copy in TCRdb shows in-frame clones only, minus some. Found here are approximately 77,000 clones, more than 70% of them singletons; the top ten hold roughly 2.2%. With 8 bases clipped from V and 1 base from J, the junction kept 7 bases outside the gene matches. The CDR3 consists of 14 residues. The germline V gene encodes CDR1 SGHRS and CDR2 YFSETQ. This chain connects TRBV5-1 to TRBJ2-7, with TRBD2 identical over 9 bases. Specimen: CD4+ or CD8+ T cells sorted from blood, collected in a trial of the OX40 agonist ivuxolimab. This receptor was identified in an adult with an advanced solid tumor such as melanoma, head and neck, liver or kidney cancer. The CDR3 sequence is CASYSTSGSYEQYF. For the CDR3, the DNA is TGCGCCAGTTACTCGACTAGCGGTTCCTACGAGCAGTACTTC.